What follows is one TCR beta chain and its context. The antigen is not known. This sample was included in a study of T cell responses to AZD1222 COVID-19 vaccine. The overall study: Second doses at about 4 or about 12 weeks were pooled. General study results and limits: Regions 160-218 and 743-854 held dominance among vaccine-associated CD4 TCRs, which spanned spike. At baseline, seropositivity was found in only a handful of AZD1222 recipients.

From germline, CDR1 is SGHTA and CDR2 FQGTGA. There are 13 residues in the CDR3. V lost 5 bases to trimming and J lost 6 bases, with 14 bases between them. Repertoires were generated with immunoSEQ multiplex PCR, while TCRdb's copy carries only in-frame clones and drops some. In the table there are 100,000 to 150,000 clones, roughly 87% of which are singletons. This receptor was identified in an adult in good health. The chain uses TRBV7-3 and TRBJ2-7; tentative D call: TRBD1 (5 bases). This specimen was peripheral blood, taken on day 0 of AZD1222 vaccination. The CDR3 nucleotides are TGTGCCAGCAGCAAACAGGTAGCCGCCGAGCAGTACTTC. Amino acids: CASSKQVAAEQYF.